The TCR beta chain described here comes from a study of metastatic and nonmetastatic thyroid tumors. In its sample, this clone was seen many times. Every patient underwent thyroid surgery untreated. Via MiXCR, TCRdb re-called the PCR reads. The data contain 20,000 or so clones, approximately 14% of them singletons. Germline CDR1 reads LNHNV; CDR2 reads YYDKDF (reference sequence). The CDR3 spans 15 residues. With 1 base removed from V and 1 base from J, the gap between germline ends came to 7 bases. The chain combines TRBV15 with TRBJ2-2; D unresolved. This clonotype was obtained from a female donor with papillary thyroid cancer or a benign thyroid nodule (not recorded which). Some clones in this sample may be carry-over from other donors' samples. The specimen sequenced was blood. The CDR3 is CATSRVSGNTGELFF. CDR3 coding DNA: TGTGCCACCAGCAGAGTGTCGGGGAACACCGGGGAGCTGTTTTTT.